This T cell receptor (beta chain) was observed in a study of blood T cell repertoires in COVID-19. Overall study: Acute-phase and convalescent COVID-19 samples originated in the United States, Italy and Spain. T cells, B-cell-depleted T cells, or PBMCs provided the cDNA or gDNA that served as material.

Looked up from germline, CDR1 is MNHEY and CDR2 is SVGAGI. This CDR3 comprises 14 residues. V was trimmed by 6 bases and J by 2 bases, leaving 13 bases between them. How the authors handled the data: Counts of nucleated cells, estimated from reference gene primer amplification, were obtained. The assay was immunoSEQ multiplex PCR, and TCRdb's table has in-frame clones only and misses some. Clone size and the V and J calls come from that table; the DNA yielded D and trimming. The profile covers more than 250,000 clones, with around 90% appearing a single time and about 6.8% taken by the ten largest. The V gene is TRBV6-5, the J gene TRBJ1-2, with D possibly being TRBD1 (5 bases). The TCR sequence derives from a man aged 18 to 29 who had recovered from COVID-19. The specimen sequenced was peripheral blood. The CDR3 nucleotides read TGTGCCAGCAGGCCGGCTCGGGGGAACTATGGCTACACCTTC. Translating gives CASRPARGNYGYTF.